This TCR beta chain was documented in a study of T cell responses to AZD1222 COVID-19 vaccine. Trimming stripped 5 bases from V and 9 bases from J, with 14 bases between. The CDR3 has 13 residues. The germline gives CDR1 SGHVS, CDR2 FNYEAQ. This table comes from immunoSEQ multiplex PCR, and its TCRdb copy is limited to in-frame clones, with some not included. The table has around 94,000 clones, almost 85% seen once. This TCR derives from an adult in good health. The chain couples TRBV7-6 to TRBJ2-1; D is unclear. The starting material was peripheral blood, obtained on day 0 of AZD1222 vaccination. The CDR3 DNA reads TGTGCCAGCAGCCAAGACCCATCCGGTGAGCAGTTCTTC. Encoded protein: CASSQDPSGEQFF.